There are a few counts of the clone carrying this T cell receptor beta chain. Its antigen is not known. Assay: immunoSEQ multiplex PCR; the TCRdb copy retains only in-frame clones and omits some. The table includes some 110,000 clones, approximately 88% detected once. This sample stems from a study of cytomegalovirus exposure and HLA in healthy donors. Study results and caveats: Most observed TCR sequences were rare, whereas some public TCRs were detected in many donors.

This TCR came from a man younger than 35 in good health and CMV-seronegative. The sequenced sample was PBMCs.

CDR3 nucleotides: TGTGCCAGCAGCTTAGATTACGGGGGTGGTGGCTACACCTTC. The encoded protein is CASSLDYGGGGYTF. The chain joins TRBV7-2 to TRBJ1-2; possible D gene TRBD1, 5 bases. CDR1 and CDR2 (germline): SGHTA, FQGNSA. This CDR3 spans 14 amino acids. The germline V and J ends were trimmed by 1 base and 7 bases, with 13 bases remaining between them.